This paragraph covers one T cell receptor beta chain sequence. Germline trimming cut 0 bases from V and 4 bases from J; bases unmatched to any gene: 13. The CDR3 has 18 residues. Germline assignment: CDR1 SEHNR and CDR2 FQNEAQ (reference sequence). The repertoire was sequenced with immunoSEQ multiplex PCR; TCRdb's copy has only in-frame clones and lacks some. This sample has around 130,000 clones, with approximately 77% found just once. The data derive from a study of blood T cell repertoires in COVID-19. Looking at the study overall: PBMCs, B-cell-depleted T cells, or T cells provided the cDNA or gDNA that made up the material.

The gene calls are TRBV7-9 and TRBJ1-1; TRBD1 agrees at 8 bases. This receptor was taken from a man at least 80 years old with acute or convalescent COVID-19. Specimen: peripheral blood. The chain's CDR3 is CASSLAIIGQGGITEAFF. The DNA of the CDR3 is TGTGCCAGCAGCTTAGCGATAATTGGACAGGGAGGGATCACTGAAGCTTTCTTT.